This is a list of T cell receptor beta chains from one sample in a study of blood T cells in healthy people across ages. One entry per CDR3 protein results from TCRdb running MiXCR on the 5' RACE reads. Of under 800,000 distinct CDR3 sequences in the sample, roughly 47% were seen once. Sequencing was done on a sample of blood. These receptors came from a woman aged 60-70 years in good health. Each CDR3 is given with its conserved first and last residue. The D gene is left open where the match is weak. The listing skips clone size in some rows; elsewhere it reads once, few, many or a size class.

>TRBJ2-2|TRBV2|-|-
TGTGCCAGCAGTCAAAGCCCGACAGTGGCCGGGGAGCTGTTTTTT
CASSQSPTVAGELFF
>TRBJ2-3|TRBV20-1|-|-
TGCAGTGCTAGAGGCCCGGAAACCAGAGCCGCGCACACAGATACGCAGTATTTT
CSARGPETRAAHTDTQYF
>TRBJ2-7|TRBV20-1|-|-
TGCAGTGTGAGGGAAACCGACTACGAGCAGTACTTC
CSVRETDYEQYF
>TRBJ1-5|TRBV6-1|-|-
TGTGCCAGCACTGAAAACAGCAAGATTGGGCAGCCCCAGCATTTT
CASTENSKIGQPQHF
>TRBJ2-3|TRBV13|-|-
TGTGCCAGCACCATCTACGCAGATACGCAGTATTTT
CASTIYADTQYF
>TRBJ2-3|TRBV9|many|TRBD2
TGTGCCAGCAGCTTAGGCCGGGGACTAGCGAAAACTAGCACAGATACGCAGTATTTT
CASSLGRGLAKTSTDTQYF
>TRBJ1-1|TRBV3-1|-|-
TGTGCCAGCACCTTGGGCCCAGGCGCTGAAGCTTTCTTT
CASTLGPGAEAFF
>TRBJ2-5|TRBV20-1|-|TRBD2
TGCAGTGCCCGGCCCACTAGCGGCCAAGAGACCCAGTACTTC
CSARPTSGQETQYF
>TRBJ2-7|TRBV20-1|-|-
TGCAGTGTGGAGGGGGGGTTGTACAATGAGCAGTACTTC
CSVEGGLYNEQYF
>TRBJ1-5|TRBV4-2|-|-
TGTGCCAGCAGCCAAGATCGGAACGGAAACAATCAGCCCCAGCATTTT
CASSQDRNGNNQPQHF
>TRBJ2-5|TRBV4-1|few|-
TGCGCCAGCAGCCAAGGGTCGGGGAGGGAGACCCAGTACTTC
CASSQGSGRETQYF
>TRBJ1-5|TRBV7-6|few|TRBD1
TGTGCCAGCAGCTTAGGCCTTCACCCCGGGACAGGGAACAATCAGCCCCAGCATTTT
CASSLGLHPGTGNNQPQHF
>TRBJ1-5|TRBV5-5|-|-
TGTGCCAGCAGCTGGACGGTCTATAGCAATCAGCCCCAGCATTTT
CASSWTVYSNQPQHF
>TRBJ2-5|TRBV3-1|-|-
TGTGCCAGCAGACAGACCGGACTTTACCAAGAGGCCCAGTACTTC
CASRQTGLYQEAQYF
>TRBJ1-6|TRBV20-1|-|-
TGCAGTGCTAGAGGGGGGTCAGATAATTCACCCCTCCACTTT
CSARGGSDNSPLHF
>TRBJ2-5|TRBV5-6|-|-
TGTGCCAGCGAGGCCAGCCAAGAGACCCAGTACTTC
CASEASQETQYF
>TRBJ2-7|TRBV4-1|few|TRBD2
TGCGCCAGCAGCCAACATTCCCCTACTGCGGGGGGTCTCTACGAGCAGTACTTC
CASSQHSPTAGGLYEQYF
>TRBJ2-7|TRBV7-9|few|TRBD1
TGTGCCAGCAGCGTGCCCGGGACAGATGATTACGAGCAGTACTTC
CASSVPGTDDYEQYF
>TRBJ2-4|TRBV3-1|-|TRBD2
TGTGCCAGCAGCCTCGGGACTAGCGGAATAAAAAACATTCAGTACTTC
CASSLGTSGIKNIQYF
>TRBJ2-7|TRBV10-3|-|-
TGTGCCATCAGTGAGTCGGGGTTCGAGCAGTACTTC
CAISESGFEQYF
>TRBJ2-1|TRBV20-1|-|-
TGCAGTGCACGGGACGGAGGACAAGAGACCCAGTTCTTC
CSARDGGQETQFF
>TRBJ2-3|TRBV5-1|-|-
TGCGCCAGCAGCTTGGCCTTGGGACTTAGCACAGATACGCAGTATTTT
CASSLALGLSTDTQYF
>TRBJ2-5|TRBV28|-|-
TGTGCCAGCAGTTTATTCGGCCAAAGGCACCAAGAGACCCAGTACTTC
CASSLFGQRHQETQYF
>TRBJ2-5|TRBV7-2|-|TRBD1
TGTGCCAGCAGCTCCATGACAGGGGCGGGAGAGACCCAGTACTTC
CASSSMTGAGETQYF
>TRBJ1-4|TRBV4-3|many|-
TGCGCCAGCAGCCAAGACTGGGACTCGTCCGCTAATGAAAAACTGTTTTTT
CASSQDWDSSANEKLFF
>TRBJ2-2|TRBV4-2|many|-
TGTGCCAGCAGCCAAGCAATCACCGGTGGAACCGGGGAGCTGTTTTTT
CASSQAITGGTGELFF
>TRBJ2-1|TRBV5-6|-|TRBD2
TGTGCCAGCAGCTTGGTTAGCGGGAGAGTAAATGAGCAGTTCTTC
CASSLVSGRVNEQFF
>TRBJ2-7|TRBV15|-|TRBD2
TGTGCCACCAGCAGAAATCCCAGGACTAGCGCCTACGAGCAGTACTTC
CATSRNPRTSAYEQYF
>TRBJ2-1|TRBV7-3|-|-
TGTGCCAGCAGAAGGGACAATGAGCAGTTCTTC
CASRRDNEQFF
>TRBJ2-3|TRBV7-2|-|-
TGTGCCAGCAGCCCCCAACCCTTGGATACGCAGTATTTT
CASSPQPLDTQYF
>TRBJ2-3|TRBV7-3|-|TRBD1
TGTGCCAGCTGTCCGGGACAGGGTACAGATACGCAGTATTTT
CASCPGQGTDTQYF
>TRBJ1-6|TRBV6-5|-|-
TGTGCCAGCAGTTACGATTCAGGGAGCTCCTATAATTCACCCCTCCACTTT
CASSYDSGSSYNSPLHF
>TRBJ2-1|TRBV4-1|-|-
TGCGCCAGCAGCCAAGATTGGCCTTTTATTGGGGAGCAGTTCTTC
CASSQDWPFIGEQFF
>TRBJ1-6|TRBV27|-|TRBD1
TGTGCCAGCAACTGGCGGACAGGAGATTCACCCCTCCACTTT
CASNWRTGDSPLHF
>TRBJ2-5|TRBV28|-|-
TGTGCCAGCAGTTTGGGTGGGATGGAGACCCAGTACTTC
CASSLGGMETQYF
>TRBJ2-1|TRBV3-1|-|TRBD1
TGTGCCAGCAGCCCTACCGGGACAGGGGCAACTAATGAGCAGTTCTTC
CASSPTGTGATNEQFF
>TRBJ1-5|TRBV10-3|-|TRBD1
TGTGCCTCCCGGGACAGGGTAATTCAGCCCCAGCATTTT
CASRDRVIQPQHF
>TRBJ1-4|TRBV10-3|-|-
TGTGCCATCAGTGAGTCCCAAAACGGGGGAAAACTGTTTTTT
CAISESQNGGKLFF
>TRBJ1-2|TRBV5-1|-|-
TGCGCCAGCAGCCCTACCGGAACTTCTAACTATGGCTACACCTTC
CASSPTGTSNYGYTF
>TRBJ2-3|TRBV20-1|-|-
TGCAGTGCTAGAGATCCTCTTTCTAGCGAGGAGTCCACAGATACGCAGTATTTT
CSARDPLSSEESTDTQYF
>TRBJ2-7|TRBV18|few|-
TGTGCCAGCTCACCACCGGGACAACAATACGAGCAGTACTTC
CASSPPGQQYEQYF
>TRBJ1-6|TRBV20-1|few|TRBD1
TGCAGTGCTAGAGATATAGGGGGCCCCTATAATTCACCCCTCCACTTT
CSARDIGGPYNSPLHF
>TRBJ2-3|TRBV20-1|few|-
TGCAGTGCTAGAGACCGGATTGGCACAGATACGCAGTATTTT
CSARDRIGTDTQYF
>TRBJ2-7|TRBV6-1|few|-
TGTGCCAGCAGTGAAGCGCTCCTTGAGCAGTACTTC
CASSEALLEQYF
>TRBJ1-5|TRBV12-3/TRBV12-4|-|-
TGTGCCAGCACCGTCTCCCGCACGGGGGGCTGGCAGCCCCAGCATTTT
CASTVSRTGGWQPQHF
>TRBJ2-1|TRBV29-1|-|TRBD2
TGCAGCGTCGAAGGGACTAGCGGGAGGGCCTATTACAATGAGCAGTTCTTC
CSVEGTSGRAYYNEQFF
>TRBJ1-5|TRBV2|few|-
TGTGCCAGCATTTTAGACGGGAATCAGCCCCAGCATTTT
CASILDGNQPQHF
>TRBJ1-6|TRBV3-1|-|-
TGTGCCAGCAGCCAAGATCAGGGGTCACCCCTCCACTTT
CASSQDQGSPLHF
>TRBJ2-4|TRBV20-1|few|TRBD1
TGCAGTGCTAGACTCGTGACAGGGGGAAACATTCAGTACTTC
CSARLVTGGNIQYF
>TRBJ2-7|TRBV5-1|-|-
TGCGCCAGCAGCTTGGAATTGGGCTACGAGCAGTACTTC
CASSLELGYEQYF
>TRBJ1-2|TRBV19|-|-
TGTGCCAGTAGTGACCGGGACAATGGCTACACCTTC
CASSDRDNGYTF
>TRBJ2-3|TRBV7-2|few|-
TGTGCCAGCAGCTTAGGCACCTCAACGCAGTATTTT
CASSLGTSTQYF
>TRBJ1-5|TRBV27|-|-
TGTGCCAGCAGTCCTCGTTGGAATTCTGGTCAGCCCCAGCATTTT
CASSPRWNSGQPQHF
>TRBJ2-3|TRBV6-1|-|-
TGTGCCAGCAGCCTCACCCTAGAGGATACGCAGTATTTT
CASSLTLEDTQYF
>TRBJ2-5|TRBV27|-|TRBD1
TGTGCCAGCAGTCTTAGACAGGGACGCCAAGAGACCCAGTACTTC
CASSLRQGRQETQYF
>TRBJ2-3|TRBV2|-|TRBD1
TGTACCAGCAGTGTACTCCTGGGACAGGGGGCAGATACGCAGTATTTT
CTSSVLLGQGADTQYF
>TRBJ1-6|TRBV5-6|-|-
TGTGCCAGCAGCACCGGGACGCAGAATTCACCCCTCCACTTT
CASSTGTQNSPLHF